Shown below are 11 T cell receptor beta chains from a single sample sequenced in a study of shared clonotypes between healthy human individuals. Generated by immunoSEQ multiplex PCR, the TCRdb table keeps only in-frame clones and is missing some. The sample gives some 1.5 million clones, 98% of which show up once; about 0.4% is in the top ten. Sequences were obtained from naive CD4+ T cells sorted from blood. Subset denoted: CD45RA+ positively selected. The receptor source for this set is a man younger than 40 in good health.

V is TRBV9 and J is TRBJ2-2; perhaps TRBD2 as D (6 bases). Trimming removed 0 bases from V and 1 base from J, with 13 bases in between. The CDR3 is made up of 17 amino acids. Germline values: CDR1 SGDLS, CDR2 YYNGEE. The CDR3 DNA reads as TGTGCCAGCAGCGTAGGGAGTAGCGGAGGGAACACCGGGGAGCTGTTTTTT. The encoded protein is CASSVGSSGGNTGELFF.

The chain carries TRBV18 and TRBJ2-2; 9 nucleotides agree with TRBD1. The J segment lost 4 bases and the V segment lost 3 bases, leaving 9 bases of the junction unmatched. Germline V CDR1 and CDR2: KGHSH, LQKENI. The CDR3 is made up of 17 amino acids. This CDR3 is CASSPAGTGSLTGELFF. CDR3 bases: TGTGCCAGCTCACCGGCCGGGACAGGGAGCCTCACCGGGGAGCTGTTTTTT.

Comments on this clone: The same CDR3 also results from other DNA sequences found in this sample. The CDR3 coding sequence is TGCAGCGTTGAACACAGCTACGAGCAGTACTTC. It specifies CSVEHSYEQYF. J is TRBJ2-7 and V is TRBV29-1; D ambiguous. With 2 bases removed from V and 3 bases from J, the gap between germline ends came to 5 bases. Per germline, CDR1 SQVTM and CDR2 ANQGSEA. The CDR3 runs to 11 residues.

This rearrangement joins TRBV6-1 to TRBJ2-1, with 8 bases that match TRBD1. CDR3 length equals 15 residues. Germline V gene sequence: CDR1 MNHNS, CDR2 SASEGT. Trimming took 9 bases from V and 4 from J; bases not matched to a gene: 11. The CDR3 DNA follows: TGTGCCAGTCGAGGTCAGGGGGCGGGTTACAATGAGCAGTTCTTC. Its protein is CASRGQGAGYNEQFF.

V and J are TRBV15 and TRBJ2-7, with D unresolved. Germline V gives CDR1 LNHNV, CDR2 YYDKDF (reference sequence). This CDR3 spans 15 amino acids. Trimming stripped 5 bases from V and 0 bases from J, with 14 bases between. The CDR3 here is CATSSHRHDSYEQYF. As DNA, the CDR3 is TGTGCCACCAGCTCTCACAGACACGACTCCTACGAGCAGTACTTC.

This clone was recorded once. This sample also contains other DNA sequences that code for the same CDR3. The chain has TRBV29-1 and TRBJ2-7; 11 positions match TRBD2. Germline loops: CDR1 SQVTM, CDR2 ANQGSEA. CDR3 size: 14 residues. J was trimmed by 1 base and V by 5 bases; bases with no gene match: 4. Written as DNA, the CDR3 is TGCAGCGTTAGTGGGACTAGCGGATCCTACGAGCAGTACTTC. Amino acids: CSVSGTSGSYEQYF.

The CDR3 coding sequence is TGTGCCAGCAGTGAATCGACAGTTCGCTCCTACGAGCAGTACTTC. It encodes CASSESTVRSYEQYF. The chain couples TRBV6-1 to TRBJ2-7; tentatively, D is TRBD1 (5 bases). Germline CDR1 is MNHNS and CDR2 is SASEGT. The CDR3 consists of 15 residues. V was shortened by 2 bases and J by 0 bases, with 11 bases between the two germline ends.

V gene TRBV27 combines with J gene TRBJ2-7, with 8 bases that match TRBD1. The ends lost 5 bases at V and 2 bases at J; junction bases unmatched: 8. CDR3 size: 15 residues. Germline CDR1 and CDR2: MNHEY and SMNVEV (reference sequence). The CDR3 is CASSLGTGKAYEQYF. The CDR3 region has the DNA TGTGCCAGCAGTCTAGGGACAGGAAAAGCCTACGAGCAGTACTTC.

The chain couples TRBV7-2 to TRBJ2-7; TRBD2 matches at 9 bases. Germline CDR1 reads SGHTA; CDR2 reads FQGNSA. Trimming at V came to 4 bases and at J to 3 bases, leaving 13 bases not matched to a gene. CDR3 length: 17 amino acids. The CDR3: CASSSYPAGGLYYEQYF. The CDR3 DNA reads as TGTGCCAGCAGCTCTTACCCAGCGGGGGGCTTGTACTACGAGCAGTACTTC.

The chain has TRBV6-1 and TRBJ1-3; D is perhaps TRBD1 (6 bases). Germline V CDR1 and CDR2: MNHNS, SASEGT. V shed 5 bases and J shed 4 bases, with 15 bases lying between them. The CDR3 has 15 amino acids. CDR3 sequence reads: CASSPRGIIGNTIYF. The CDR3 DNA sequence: TGTGCCAGCAGTCCCAGGGGTATAATCGGAAACACCATATATTTT.

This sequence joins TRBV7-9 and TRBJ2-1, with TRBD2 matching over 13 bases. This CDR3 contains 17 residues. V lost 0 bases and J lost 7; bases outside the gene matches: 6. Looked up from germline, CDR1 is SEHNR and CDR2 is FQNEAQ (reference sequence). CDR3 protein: CASSLAPGLAGPNEQFF. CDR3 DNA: TGTGCCAGCAGCTTAGCACCGGGACTAGCGGGACCAAATGAGCAGTTCTTC.